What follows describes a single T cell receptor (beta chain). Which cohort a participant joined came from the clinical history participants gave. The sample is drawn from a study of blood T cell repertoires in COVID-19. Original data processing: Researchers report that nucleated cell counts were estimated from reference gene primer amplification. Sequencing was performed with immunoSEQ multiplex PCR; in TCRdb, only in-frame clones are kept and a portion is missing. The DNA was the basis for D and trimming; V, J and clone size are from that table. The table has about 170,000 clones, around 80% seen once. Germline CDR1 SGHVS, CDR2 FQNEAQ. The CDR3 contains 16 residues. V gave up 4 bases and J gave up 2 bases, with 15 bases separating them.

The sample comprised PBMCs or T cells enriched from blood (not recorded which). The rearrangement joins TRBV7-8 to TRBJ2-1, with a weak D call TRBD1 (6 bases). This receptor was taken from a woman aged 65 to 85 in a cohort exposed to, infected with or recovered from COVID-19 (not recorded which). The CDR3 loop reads CASSSQAGVAYNEQFF. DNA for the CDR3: TGTGCCAGCAGCTCCCAGGCAGGGGTCGCCTACAATGAGCAGTTCTTC.